This TCR beta chain was retrieved from a study of graft-versus-host responses after intestinal transplantation (dated by TCRdb to 2020 to 2023). A note on the overall study: Recipients received multivisceral, liver-intestinal, or isolated intestinal transplants. Bulk TCR-beta CDR3 sequencing was used to track graft-versus-host and host-versus-graft alloreactive T cell clones in the graft, circulation and bone marrow after intestinal transplantation. Donor T cell macrochimerism was defined as a peak of at least 4% donor T cells among recipient peripheral blood mononuclear cells. The cohort enrolled about two dozen intestinal transplant recipients, one of whom was a retransplant, and a few patients without pretransplant specimens were excluded. Anti-thymocyte globulin induction was given to all recipients, followed by maintenance tacrolimus and steroids for about 3 years. Samples from three later patients were sequenced in-house on an Illumina MiSeq with MiXCR processing rather than by the commercial service. Alloreactive clones were identified by sequencing pre-transplant mixed lymphocyte reaction products and comparing them with unstimulated pre-transplant donor and recipient T cells. What the research found in general, with its limitations: Conclusions were limited by the relatively low number and heterogeneity of intestinal transplant patients. GvH clones were found in recipient bone marrow, and some of the GvH clones appeared earlier in ileal mucosa or blood, which is consistent with an intestinal mucosal origin. In patients with donor T cell macrochimerism, the allografts had high GvH to HvG T cell clonal ratios. Early after transplant, declines in HvG clones were associated with peak levels of circulating GvH clones.

The germline V gene gives CDR1 as SGHAT and CDR2 as FQNNGV. The cysteine opens and the phenylalanine closes a CDR3 of 15 amino acids. Only the CDR3 region is kept as DNA, spanning 45 bases read in frame from base 1. V loses 4 bases, J loses 7 bases, and the germline ends lie 17 bases apart. Receptor amplification or capture employed the immunoSEQ multiplex PCR assay. For most patients, genomic DNA was isolated using the Qiagen DNeasy Blood and Tissue Kit and was shipped frozen to Adaptive Biotechnologies for TCR sequencing. High-throughput TCR-beta CDR3 sequencing of genomic DNA from most patients was performed by Adaptive Biotechnologies. Concerning the study's data processing: Adaptive's ImmunoSEQ software supplied the TCR sequencing data for around 19 patients, while MiXCR and VDJtools were used to process three other patients. CD4 versus CD8 sorting errors were corrected by removing sequences found in both subsets at a frequency ratio below 5:1. CDR3 nucleotide sequences shared between donor and recipient were removed because the origin of such sequences could not be assigned. To be classed as alloreactive, a clone needed at least 2-fold expansion over unstimulated cells and a minimum CFSE-low frequency of 0.002% (template counts) or 0.001% (read counts). Mappable clones were those detected in sequenced pre-transplant spleen, lymph node, or MLR CFSE-low populations of the donor or recipient. Cumulative frequency of alloreactive clones was calculated as a percentage of all sequences weighted by copy number. TCRdb re-hosts the immuneACCESS table, in-frame sequences only. Its copies lack some clones; in the studies checked, an unresolved V gene accounts for under half of them, and the cause for the rest is not known. D and trimming come from the DNA, and the V and J calls and clone size come from that table. The sample table holds some 130,000 clones, of which roughly 96% were seen once. The top ten clonotypes cover 3% to 3.5% of the sample.

This clone has only one observation. Its antigen has not been determined. One base away there is no much larger clone; base qualities are not given. What this sample's time point label stands for: cells obtained before transplantation from donor or recipient. CD3+CD4+ and CD3+CD8+ populations were FACS-sorted from unstimulated pre-transplant donor and recipient cells taken from spleen or lymph nodes. This chain joins TRBV11-2 to TRBJ2-1; the D segment could be TRBD2, given 6 matching bases. The sequencing here drew on unstimulated CD8+ T cells sorted from spleen or lymph node cells, taken before intestinal transplant. This TCR was sampled from a human donor who received an intestinal transplant. The DNA sequence follows: TGTGCCAGCAGCTCTTCGCGACTAGGCTATAATGAGCAGTTCTTC. This translates into CASSSSRLGYNEQFF.